The source of this TCR beta chain is a study of T-cell reconstitution after alpha-beta-depleted transplantation in children. CDR3 length equals 14 residues. V lost 6 bases, J lost 1 base, and 4 bases stayed unmatched. About this clonotype: Its specificity is not known.

Unique molecular identifiers were incorporated into the prepared TCRbeta library. TCRdb reprocessed the PCR reads with MiXCR, giving one entry per CDR3 protein. The data contain some 840,000 distinct CDR3 sequences, 15% to 20% of them singletons. Findings and caveats of the study: It was surviving recipient T cells and thymic progenitors that gave some patients high TCRbeta diversity at day 60. The study reportedly traced alpha-beta T cells about two months after transplant to several hundred expanded graft clones.

Sample: PBMCs, mostly from graft donor cells, taken 360 days after TCRalphabeta/CD19-depleted stem cell transplant. V usage is TRBV12-3 or TRBV12-4 and J usage is TRBJ2-3; TRBD2 aligns across 7 bases. The receptor's source is a male patient younger than 18 who had a stem cell transplant for acute lymphoblastic leukemia, so the T cells may come from the graft donor. CDR3 nucleotide sequence: TGTGCCAGCAGGGGACTAATGGGCACAGATACGCAGTATTTT. The encoded protein is CASRGLMGTDTQYF.